The 5 T cell receptor beta chains reported below all come from one sample, sequenced in a study of cytomegalovirus exposure and HLA in healthy donors. PCR amplification relied on 60 Vbeta primers (plus 13 Jbeta primers). Assay used: immunoSEQ multiplex PCR; TCRdb lists only in-frame clones, some missing. The data contain 45,000 to 55,000 clones, around 81% of them singletons. The sequencing sample was made of PBMCs. The origin of the receptors is a man aged 25 to 45 in good health and CMV-seropositive.

This chain uses TRBV4-2 with TRBJ2-3, with 11 positions matching TRBD2. V shed 0 bases, J shed 4 bases, and the junction held 3 bases outside the gene matches. The CDR3 runs 16 residues. Germline V gene data show CDR1 as LGHNA and CDR2 as YNFKEQ. DNA of the CDR3: TGTGCCAGCAGCCAAGAAACTAGCGGGGGTGCAGATACGCAGTATTTT. Translation: CASSQETSGGADTQYF.

The chain carries TRBV5-1 and TRBJ2-5, with 9 nucleotides matching TRBD2. Germline V gives CDR1 SGHRS, CDR2 YFSETQ. Trimming at V came to 4 bases and at J to 0 bases, leaving 7 bases not matched to a gene. This CDR3 region has 16 residues. The CDR3 sequence is CASSLYSGGNQETQYF. CDR3 nucleotide sequence: TGCGCCAGCAGCCTTTATAGCGGGGGAAACCAAGAGACCCAGTACTTC.

V gene TRBV25-1 combines with J gene TRBJ2-2; possibly TRBD1 for D (5 bases). V was clipped by 0 bases and J by 3 bases, with 5 bases between them. CDR3 length: 14 residues. CDR1 and CDR2 from the germline V gene are MGHDK and SYGVNS. The CDR3 is CASSEYRDTGELFF. The DNA of the CDR3 is TGTGCCAGCAGTGAATACAGGGACACCGGGGAGCTGTTTTTT.

The V call is TRBV19, the J call TRBJ2-2; maybe TRBD1 (5 bases). The CDR3 runs to 17 residues. Germline lookup yields CDR1 LNHDA and CDR2 SQIVND (reference sequence). The V end lost 5 bases, the J end lost 0 bases, and 16 bases lay between the germline ends. The DNA for the CDR3 is TGTGCCAGTAGTCGGCAGGGTGGGCCCTCGAACACCGGGGAGCTGTTTTTT. Protein product: CASSRQGGPSNTGELFF.

J is TRBJ2-7 and V is TRBV11-1, with 14 bases identical to TRBD2. Germline trimming cut 4 bases from V and 4 bases from J; bases unmatched to any gene: 15. The germline gives CDR1 SGHAT, CDR2 FQDESV (reference sequence). CDR3 size: 19 residues. CDR3 nucleotides: TGTGCCAGCAGCTACGTACCGGGACTAGCGGGGGTAGGTGGATACGAGCAGTACTTC. Amino acid sequence: CASSYVPGLAGVGGYEQYF.